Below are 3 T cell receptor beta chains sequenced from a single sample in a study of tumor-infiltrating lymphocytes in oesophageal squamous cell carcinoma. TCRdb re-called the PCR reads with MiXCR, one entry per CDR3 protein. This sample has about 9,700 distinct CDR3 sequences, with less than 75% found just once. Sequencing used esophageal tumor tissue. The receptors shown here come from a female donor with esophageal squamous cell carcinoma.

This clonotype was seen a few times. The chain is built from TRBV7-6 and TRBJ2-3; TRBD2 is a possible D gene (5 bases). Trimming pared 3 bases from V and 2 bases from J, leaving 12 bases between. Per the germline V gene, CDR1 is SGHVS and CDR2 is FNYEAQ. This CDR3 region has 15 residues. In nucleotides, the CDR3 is TGTGCCAGCAGCTTGAAAGCGGCCCACACAGATACGCAGTATTTT. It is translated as CASSLKAAHTDTQYF.

CDR3 residues: CASSIRAEAFF. The CDR3 coding sequence is TGTGCCAGCAGTATCAGGGCAGAAGCTTTCTTT. This sequence joins TRBV6-1 and TRBJ1-1; maybe TRBD1 (5 bases). Per germline, CDR1 MNHNS and CDR2 SASEGT. The CDR3 runs 11 residues. Trimming shortened V by 5 bases and J by 8 bases, and 9 bases separated the two germline ends.

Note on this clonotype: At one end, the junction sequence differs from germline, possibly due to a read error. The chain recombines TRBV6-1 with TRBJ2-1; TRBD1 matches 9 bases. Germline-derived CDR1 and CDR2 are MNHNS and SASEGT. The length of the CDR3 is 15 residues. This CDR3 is CASSEWLQGASPLHF. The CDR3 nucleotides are TGTGCCAGCAGTGAATGGTTACAGGGGGCTTCACCCCTCCACTTC.